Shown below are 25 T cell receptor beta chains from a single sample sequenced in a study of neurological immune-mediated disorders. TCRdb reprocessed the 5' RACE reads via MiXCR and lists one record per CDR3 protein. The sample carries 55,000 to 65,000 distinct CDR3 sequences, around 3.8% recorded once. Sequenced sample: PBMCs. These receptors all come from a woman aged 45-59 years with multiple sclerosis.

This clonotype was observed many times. As DNA, the CDR3 is TGTGCCATCAGTGAGTCCCCCGGGACAGTAAACTATGGCTACACCTTC. It encodes CAISESPGTVNYGYTF. The gene calls are TRBV10-3 and TRBJ1-2; the match to TRBD1 covers 7 bases. The CDR3 is 16 amino acids. Germline V gene data show CDR1 as ENHRY and CDR2 as SYGVKD. Trimming at V came to 0 bases and at J to 2 bases, leaving 6 bases not matched to a gene.

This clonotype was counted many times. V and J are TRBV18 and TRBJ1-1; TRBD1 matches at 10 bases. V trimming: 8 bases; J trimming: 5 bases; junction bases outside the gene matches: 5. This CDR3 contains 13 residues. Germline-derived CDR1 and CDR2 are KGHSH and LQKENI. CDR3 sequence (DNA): TGTGCCAGCGCGCCGGGACAGGGGACTGAAGCTTTCTTT. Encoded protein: CASAPGQGTEAFF.

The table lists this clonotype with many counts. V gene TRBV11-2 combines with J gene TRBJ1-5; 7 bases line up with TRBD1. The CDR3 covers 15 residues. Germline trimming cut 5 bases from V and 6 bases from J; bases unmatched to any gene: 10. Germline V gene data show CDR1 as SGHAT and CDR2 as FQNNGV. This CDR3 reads CASSPLGGAGQPQHF. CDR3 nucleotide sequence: TGTGCCAGCAGCCCCTTAGGGGGCGCGGGTCAGCCCCAGCATTTT.

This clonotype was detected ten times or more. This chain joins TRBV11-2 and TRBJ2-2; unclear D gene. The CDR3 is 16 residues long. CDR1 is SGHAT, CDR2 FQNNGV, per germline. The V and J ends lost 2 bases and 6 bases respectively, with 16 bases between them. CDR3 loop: CASSLLSPGGAGELFF. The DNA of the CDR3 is TGTGCCAGCAGCTTACTGAGTCCCGGTGGGGCCGGGGAGCTGTTTTTT.

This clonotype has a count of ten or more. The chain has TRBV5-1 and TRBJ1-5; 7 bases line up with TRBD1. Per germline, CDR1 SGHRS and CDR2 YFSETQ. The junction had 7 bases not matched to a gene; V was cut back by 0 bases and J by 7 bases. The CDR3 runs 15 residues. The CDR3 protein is CASSLEGGPGQPQHF. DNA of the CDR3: TGCGCCAGCAGCTTGGAAGGGGGCCCCGGACAGCCCCAGCATTTT.

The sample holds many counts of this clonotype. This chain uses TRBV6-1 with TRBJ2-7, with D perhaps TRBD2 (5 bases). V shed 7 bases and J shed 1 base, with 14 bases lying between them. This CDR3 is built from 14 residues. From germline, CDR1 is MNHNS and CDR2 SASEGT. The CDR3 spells CASIPSGSSYEQYF. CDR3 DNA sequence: TGTGCCAGCATCCCGAGCGGTTCTTCCTACGAGCAGTACTTC.

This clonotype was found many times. This CDR3 is CASSKWGPTYNEQFF. The CDR3 DNA follows: TGTGCCAGCAGCAAATGGGGGCCCACCTACAATGAGCAGTTCTTC. The chain uses TRBV7-9 and TRBJ2-1; the D gene is possibly TRBD1 (6 bases). The CDR3 spans 15 residues. V was clipped by 5 bases and J by 2 bases, with 13 bases between them. Per germline, CDR1 SEHNR and CDR2 FQNEAQ (reference sequence).

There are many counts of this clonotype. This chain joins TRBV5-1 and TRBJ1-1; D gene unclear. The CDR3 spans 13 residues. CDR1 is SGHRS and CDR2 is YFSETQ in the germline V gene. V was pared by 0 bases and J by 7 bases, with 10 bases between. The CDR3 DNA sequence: TGCGCCAGCAGCTTGGGATCTGGAGATGAAGCTTTCTTT. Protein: CASSLGSGDEAFF.

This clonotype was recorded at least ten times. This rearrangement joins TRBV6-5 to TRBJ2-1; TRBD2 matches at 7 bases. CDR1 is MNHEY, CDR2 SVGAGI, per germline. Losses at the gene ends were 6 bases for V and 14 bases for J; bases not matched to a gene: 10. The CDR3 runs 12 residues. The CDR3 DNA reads TGTGCCAGCAGCTCGAGCGGGATTATGGAGTTCTTC. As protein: CASSSSGIMEFF.

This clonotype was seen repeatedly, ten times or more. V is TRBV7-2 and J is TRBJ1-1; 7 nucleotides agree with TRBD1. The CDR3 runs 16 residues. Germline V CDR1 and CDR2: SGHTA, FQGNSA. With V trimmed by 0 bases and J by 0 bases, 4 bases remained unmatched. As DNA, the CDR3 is TGTGCCAGCAGCTTAGCCGGGACAGTTATGAACACTGAAGCTTTCTTT. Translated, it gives CASSLAGTVMNTEAFF.

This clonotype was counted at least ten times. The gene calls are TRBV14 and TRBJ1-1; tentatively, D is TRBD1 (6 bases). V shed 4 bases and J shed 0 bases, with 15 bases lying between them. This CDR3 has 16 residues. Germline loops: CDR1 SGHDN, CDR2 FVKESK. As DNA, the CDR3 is TGTGCCAGCAGCCTCCGGACAGCATTCATGAACACTGAAGCTTTCTTT. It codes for CASSLRTAFMNTEAFF.

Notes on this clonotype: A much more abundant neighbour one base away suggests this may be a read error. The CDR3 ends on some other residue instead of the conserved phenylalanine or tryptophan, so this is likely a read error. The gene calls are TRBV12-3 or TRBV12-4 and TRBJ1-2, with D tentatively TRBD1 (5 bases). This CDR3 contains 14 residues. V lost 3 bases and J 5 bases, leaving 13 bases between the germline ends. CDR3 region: CASSLNRGGYGYTI. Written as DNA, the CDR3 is TGTGCCAGCAGTTTGAATAGGGGAGGGTATGGCTACACCATC.

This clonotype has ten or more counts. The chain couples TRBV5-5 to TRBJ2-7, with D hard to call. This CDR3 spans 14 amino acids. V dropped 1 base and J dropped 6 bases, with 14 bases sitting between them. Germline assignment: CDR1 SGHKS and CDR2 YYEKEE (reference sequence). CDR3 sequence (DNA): TGTGCCAGCAGCTTGATTAACCAGGAAACCGAGCAGTACTTC. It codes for CASSLINQETEQYF.

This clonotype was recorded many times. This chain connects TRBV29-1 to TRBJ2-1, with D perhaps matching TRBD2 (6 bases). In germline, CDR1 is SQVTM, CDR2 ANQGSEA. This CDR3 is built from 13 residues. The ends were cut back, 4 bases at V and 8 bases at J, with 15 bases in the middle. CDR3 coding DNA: TGCAGCGTTGGTCACGGGAGTGGCCATGAGCAGTTCTTC. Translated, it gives CSVGHGSGHEQFF.

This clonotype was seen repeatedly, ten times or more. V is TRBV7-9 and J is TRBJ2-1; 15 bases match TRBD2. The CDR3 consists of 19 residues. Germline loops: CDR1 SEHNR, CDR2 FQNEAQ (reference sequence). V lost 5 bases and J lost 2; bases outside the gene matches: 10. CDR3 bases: TGTGCCAGCAGCCGGGGATCGGGACTAGCGGGAGGCCCCTACAATGAGCAGTTCTTC. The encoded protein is CASSRGSGLAGGPYNEQFF.

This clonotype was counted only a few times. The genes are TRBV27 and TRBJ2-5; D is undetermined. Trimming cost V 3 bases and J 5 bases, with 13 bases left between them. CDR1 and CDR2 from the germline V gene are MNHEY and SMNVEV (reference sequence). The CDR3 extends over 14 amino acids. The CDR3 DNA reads TGTGCCAGCAGTTTTGTCTACCCTGGGGAGACCCAGTACTTC. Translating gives CASSFVYPGETQYF.

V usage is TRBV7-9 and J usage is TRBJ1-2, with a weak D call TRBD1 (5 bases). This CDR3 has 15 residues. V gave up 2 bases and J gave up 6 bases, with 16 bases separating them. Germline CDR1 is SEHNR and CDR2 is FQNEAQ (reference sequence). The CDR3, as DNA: TGTGCCAGCAGCTTATTGGCGGACAATTCTGATGGCTACACCTTC. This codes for CASSLLADNSDGYTF.

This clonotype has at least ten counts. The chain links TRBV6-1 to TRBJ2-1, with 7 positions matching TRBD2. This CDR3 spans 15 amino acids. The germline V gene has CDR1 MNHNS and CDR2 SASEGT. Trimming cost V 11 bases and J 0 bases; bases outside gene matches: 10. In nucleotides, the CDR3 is TGTGCCTCCCACTTCGCGGGAGACTCCTACAATGAGCAGTTCTTC. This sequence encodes CASHFAGDSYNEQFF.

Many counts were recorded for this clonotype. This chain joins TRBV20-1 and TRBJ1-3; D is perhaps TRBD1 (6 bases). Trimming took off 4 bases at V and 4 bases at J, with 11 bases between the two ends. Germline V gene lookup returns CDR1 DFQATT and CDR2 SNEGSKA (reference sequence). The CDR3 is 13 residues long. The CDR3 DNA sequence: TGCAGTGCTACACAGGGAACCGGAAACACCATATATTTT. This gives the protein CSATQGTGNTIYF.

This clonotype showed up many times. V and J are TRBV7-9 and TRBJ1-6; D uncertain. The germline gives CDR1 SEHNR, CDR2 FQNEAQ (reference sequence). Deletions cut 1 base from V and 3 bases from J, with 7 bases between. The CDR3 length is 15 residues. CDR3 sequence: CASSLGGGYNSPLHF. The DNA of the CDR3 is TGTGCCAGCAGCTTAGGGGGAGGCTATAATTCACCCCTCCACTTT.

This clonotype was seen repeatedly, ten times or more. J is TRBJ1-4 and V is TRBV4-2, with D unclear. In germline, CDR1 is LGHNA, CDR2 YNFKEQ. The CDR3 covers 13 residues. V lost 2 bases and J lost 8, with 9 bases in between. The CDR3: CASSQLSGEKLFF. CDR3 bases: TGTGCCAGCAGCCAACTTAGTGGGGAAAAACTGTTTTTT.

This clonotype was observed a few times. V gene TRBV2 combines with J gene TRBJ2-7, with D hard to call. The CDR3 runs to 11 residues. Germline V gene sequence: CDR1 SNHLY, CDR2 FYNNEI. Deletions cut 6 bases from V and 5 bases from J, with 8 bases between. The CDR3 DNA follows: TGTGCCAGCAGGGACCCCAACGAGCAGTACTTC. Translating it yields CASRDPNEQYF.

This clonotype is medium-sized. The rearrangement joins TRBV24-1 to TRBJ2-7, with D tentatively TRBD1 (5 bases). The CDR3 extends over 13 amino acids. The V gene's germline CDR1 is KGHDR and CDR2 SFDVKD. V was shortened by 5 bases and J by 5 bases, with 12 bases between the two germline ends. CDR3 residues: CATSVQGSHEQYF. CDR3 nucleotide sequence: TGTGCCACCAGTGTCCAGGGTTCCCACGAGCAGTACTTC.

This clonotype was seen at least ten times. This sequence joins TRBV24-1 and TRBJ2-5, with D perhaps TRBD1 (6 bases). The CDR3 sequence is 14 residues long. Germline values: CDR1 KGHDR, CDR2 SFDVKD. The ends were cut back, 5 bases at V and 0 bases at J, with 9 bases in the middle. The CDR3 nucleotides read TGTGCCACCAGTGTAGGACAGTACCAAGAGACCCAGTACTTC. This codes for CATSVGQYQETQYF.

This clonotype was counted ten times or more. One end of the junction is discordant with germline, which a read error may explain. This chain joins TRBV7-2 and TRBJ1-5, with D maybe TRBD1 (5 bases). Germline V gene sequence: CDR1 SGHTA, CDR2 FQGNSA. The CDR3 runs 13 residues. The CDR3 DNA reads TGTGCCAGCAGCTTAGAGAGAGGCAGGGCCCAGAATTTT. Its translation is CASSLERGRAQNF.